This T cell receptor beta chain was recorded in a study of shared clonotypes between healthy human individuals (TCRdb year 2020). For the study in its entirety: The cohort included a few men and a couple of women between 18 and 49 years of age. Blood TCR repertoires of a handful of healthy adults were deeply sequenced to estimate repertoire size and the extent of clonotype sharing between individuals. Different laboratories and diverse techniques were used to prepare libraries and sequence TCR repertoires, to increase sequencing depth and limit assay-specific biases. Per donor, leukapheresis produced somewhere between about 0.9 and 9 billion PBMCs. Results and caveats for the whole study, not just this receptor: Sampling was restricted to blood, and TCR repertoires in tissue are likely to differ from TCR repertoires in blood. The genetic and exposure-history diversity represented was limited by the small number of donors. Pairwise subsampling led to the expectation that sequencing depth would affect the degree of clonotype sharing among donors.

Healthy HIV-negative adults with no recently reported acute infections or vaccinations were included as donors. Every donor was a Caucasian adult residing in Nashville, Tennessee, USA. For unsorted samples, roughly 81 million PBMCs were counted and genomic DNA was extracted with the QIAamp DNA Blood Mini kit. Blood was collected by leukapheresis, and PBMCs were isolated by Ficoll-Histopaque density gradient centrifugation and then cryopreserved in liquid nitrogen vapor phase. Details on this clone: No antigen is known for it. Base qualities are not provided; no much larger clone lies one nucleotide away.

There are 15 amino acids in the CDR3, from cysteine to phenylalanine inclusive. The entry retains the CDR3 DNA only, 45 bases that are in frame from base 1. The germline V gene specifies MDHEN as CDR1 and SYDVKM as CDR2. V is pared back by 2 bases and J by 3 bases, with 11 bases lying between the germline termini. Using the deep immunoSEQ assay, multiplex PCR amplified TCR CDR3 regions from genomic DNA. Extracted genomic DNA from each cell subset was distributed evenly across all wells of several immunoSEQ 96-well plates, and each plate was treated as a replicate. For unsorted PBMC, approximately 0.3 ug of genomic DNA, equivalent to around 30,000 T cell genomes, went into each replicate PCR. Genomic DNA from unsorted PBMC was sequenced over ten immunoSEQ deep assay plates. The purified libraries were quantified using a Qubit 3.0 fluorometer, sized with a Bioanalyzer 2100, and then quantified again using the KAPA Library Quantification kit. Every immunoSEQ 96-well plate was sequenced on a separate single-read 150-cycle Illumina NextSeq 550 flow cell. For the original study's pipeline: The immunoSEQ output contained only junctional sequences without quality scores, so filtering could not match that applied to full-length reads. To assign V/J genes and CDR3, sequences were annotated against IMGT germline references using PyIR, a Python wrapper for IgBLAST v1.9. Reads were removed for weak V/J assignments (E-value above 1e-6), missing CDR3, stop codons, out-of-frame junctions, or ambiguous translated residues. V3J clonotypes were defined by identical inferred V gene, J gene, and CDR3 amino acid sequence. Percentage overlap between repertoires was calculated by dividing the number of shared unique clonotypes by the size of the smaller repertoire. RTK rarefaction, the Chao1 estimator, and Recon v2.1 estimates of unobserved clonotypes were used to assess repertoire richness. TCRdb took this table from immuneACCESS and kept in-frame rearrangements with V and J called. Such tables lack part of the clones; where checked against another copy, unresolved V genes explain under half of the gap, and the rest is unexplained. For V, J and clone size, that table is used; D and trimming come from the DNA. The sample records roughly 500,000 clones, over 70% of which are singletons. The top ten hold 12% of the sample.

Sequencing was carried out using PBMCs. The rearranged segments are TRBV28 and TRBJ2-1, and possibly TRBD1, on 5 matching bases. The TCR comes from a woman aged 40 to 50 in good health. Some clones in this sample may be carry-over from other donors' samples. The DNA is as follows: TGTGCCAGCAGTTTACCGGCAGGGATCTACAATGAGCAGTTCTTC. This sequence encodes CASSLPAGIYNEQFF.